The 15 T cell receptor beta chains below come from one sample, sequenced in a study of Graves' ophthalmopathy and Graves' hyperthyroidism. RNA transcripts served as template for amplifying TCR beta CDR3 sequences. HTBI-primed RT-PCR formed the first round, and a multiplex PCR formed the second. MiXCR was run by TCRdb on the multiplex PCR reads, yielding one entry per CDR3 protein. The sample includes roughly 400,000 distinct CDR3 sequences, about 17% of them seen just once. Sequencing was done on a sample of peripheral blood. These receptors were taken from a woman aged 18-29 years with Graves' ophthalmopathy.

This clonotype was counted ten times or more. The genes are TRBV6-2 or TRBV6-3 and TRBJ2-5, with a tentative D call TRBD2 (5 bases). Germline V gene lookup returns CDR1 MNHEY and CDR2 SVGEGT. The ends were cut back, 2 bases at V and 5 bases at J, with 15 bases in the middle. The CDR3 has 15 residues. The CDR3, as DNA: TGTGCCAGCAGTTACCAGGAAGGTAGCGCCGAGACCCAGTACTTC. It yields the protein CASSYQEGSAETQYF.

There are many counts of this clonotype. The chain has TRBV25-1 and TRBJ2-5; 12 bases align to TRBD2. V was pared by 1 base and J by 4 bases, with 7 bases of the junction left unmatched. The CDR3 spans 17 residues. From germline, CDR1 is MGHDK and CDR2 SYGVNS. This CDR3 reads CASSESLGLAGTETQYF. The CDR3 DNA sequence: TGTGCCAGCAGTGAATCTCTAGGACTAGCGGGGACAGAGACCCAGTACTTC.

There are many counts of this clonotype. The chain is built from TRBV18 and TRBJ1-1; D is undetermined. Trimming removed 0 bases at V and 6 bases at J, with 14 bases between. This CDR3 has 15 residues. Germline CDR1 KGHSH, CDR2 LQKENI. The chain's CDR3 is CASSPPIGNVAEAFF. DNA for the CDR3: TGTGCCAGCTCACCACCGATAGGGAACGTAGCTGAAGCTTTCTTT.

This clonotype has at least ten counts. In DNA form, the CDR3 reads TGTGCCAGCAGTTACTCGGCCAAGAACTATGGCTACACCTTC. It encodes CASSYSAKNYGYTF. This chain uses TRBV6-2 or TRBV6-3 with TRBJ1-2; no reliable D call. V was cut by 0 bases and J by 2 bases, with 7 bases left in between. The CDR3 extends over 14 amino acids. Germline V CDR1 and CDR2: MNHEY, SVGEGT.

There are many counts of this clonotype. The V and J genes are TRBV6-1 and TRBJ1-1, with 9 bases identical to TRBD1. Germline V gene sequence: CDR1 MNHNS, CDR2 SASEGT. The CDR3 covers 15 residues. With 6 bases clipped from V and 5 bases from J, the junction kept 10 bases outside the gene matches. CDR3 coding DNA: TGTGCCAGCAGGGGGGACAGGGCGCTTGGGACTGAAGCTTTCTTT. It yields the protein CASRGDRALGTEAFF.

This chain joins TRBV6-2 or TRBV6-3 and TRBJ1-1, with D possibly being TRBD1 (5 bases). The CDR3 loop spans 14 amino acids. Germline V gene sequence: CDR1 MNHEY, CDR2 SVGEGT. V lost 4 bases to trimming and J lost 4 bases, with 13 bases between them. The CDR3 region has the DNA TGTGCCAGCAGTTTCTCGACAGAGAGCACTGAAGCTTTCTTT. Residues: CASSFSTESTEAFF.

There are many counts of this clonotype. J is TRBJ2-5 and V is TRBV6-2 or TRBV6-3; no reliable D call. Germline V lookup: CDR1 MNHEY, CDR2 SVGEGT. CDR3 length: 13 residues. Trimming shortened V by 0 bases and J by 0 bases, and 2 bases separated the two germline ends. The CDR3 DNA reads TGTGCCAGCAGTTACTCTAACCAAGAGACCCAGTACTTC. Amino acids: CASSYSNQETQYF.

At least ten counts were recorded for this clonotype. The chain carries TRBV30 and TRBJ2-2; 7 bases are shared with TRBD1. J gave up 3 bases and V 4 bases, and 8 bases lay outside the gene matches. This CDR3 has 15 residues. Per the germline V gene, CDR1 is GTSNPN and CDR2 is SVGIG (reference sequence). As DNA, the CDR3 is TGTGCCTGGAACCGGGACAGAGAAGACACCGGGGAGCTGTTTTTT. It encodes CAWNRDREDTGELFF.

This sequence joins TRBV11-2 and TRBJ1-1; D call uncertain. V gave up 1 base and J gave up 11 bases, with 14 bases separating them. The CDR3 has 13 amino acids. Per the germline V gene, CDR1 is SGHAT and CDR2 is FQNNGV. DNA for the CDR3: TGTGCCAGCAGCTTAGTACACCCCTTTCCGGCTTTCTTT. It is translated as CASSLVHPFPAFF.

This clonotype was detected ten times or more. V and J are TRBV4-3 and TRBJ1-2; D may be TRBD1 (6 bases). The CDR3 has 16 amino acids. The V gene lost 0 bases and the J gene lost 0 bases, with 11 bases spanning the gap. Germline V gives CDR1 LGHNA, CDR2 YSLEER. The CDR3 region is CASSQDAGATNYGYTF. DNA of the CDR3: TGCGCCAGCAGCCAAGATGCGGGGGCAACTAACTATGGCTACACCTTC.

At least ten counts were recorded for this clonotype. The J gene is TRBJ2-5, the V gene TRBV6-1, with 9 nucleotides matching TRBD1. V gave up 3 bases and J gave up 5 bases; unmatched junction bases: 10. The germline V gene has CDR1 MNHNS and CDR2 SASEGT. The CDR3 sequence is 16 residues long. The DNA for the CDR3 is TGTGCCAGCAGTGATGGGACAGGGCTTACCGAGGAGACCCAGTACTTC. This sequence encodes CASSDGTGLTEETQYF.

This clonotype was observed many times. The rearrangement joins TRBV6-5 to TRBJ2-5, with TRBD2 matching over 10 bases. V shed 3 bases and J 2 bases; nucleotides not matched to a gene: 6. CDR3 length: 16 residues. Germline assignment: CDR1 MNHEY and CDR2 SVGAGI. The CDR3 DNA is TGTGCCAGCAGTTATGGGCCAGCGGGGGGGCAAGAGACCCAGTACTTC. It codes for CASSYGPAGGQETQYF.

This clonotype was seen repeatedly, ten times or more. J is TRBJ1-1 and V is TRBV28, with 7 nucleotides matching TRBD1. Germline V gene data show CDR1 as MDHEN and CDR2 as SYDVKM. The CDR3 is 16 amino acids. Trimming took 6 bases from V and 1 from J; bases not matched to a gene: 11. Written as DNA, the CDR3 is TGTGCCAGCAGCCCCGACAGGGTATCGGGGAACACTGAAGCTTTCTTT. This sequence encodes CASSPDRVSGNTEAFF.

V gene TRBV20-1 combines with J gene TRBJ1-2; D gene uncertain. V shed 2 bases and J shed 5 bases, with 9 bases lying between them. Germline V lookup: CDR1 DFQATT, CDR2 SNEGSKA (reference sequence). The CDR3 loop spans 12 amino acids. The DNA for the CDR3 is TGCAGTGCTAGACTTGAGGCGTATGGCTACACCTTC. As protein: CSARLEAYGYTF.

This clonotype was detected ten times or more. The chain recombines TRBV12-5 with TRBJ1-5; D uncertain. Per the germline V gene, CDR1 is LGHNT and CDR2 is FRNRAP. Trimming left V 0 bases short and J 1 base short, with 4 bases between. The CDR3 loop spans 14 amino acids. CDR3 loop: CASGLVPSNQPQHF. Here the CDR3 DNA reads TGTGCTAGTGGTTTGGTACCAAGCAATCAGCCCCAGCATTTT.